The clone carrying this T cell receptor (beta chain) was found once. Antigen specificity is unknown. The entry originates in a study of shared clonotypes between healthy human individuals. Study results and limitations: The donor pool, a small one, limited the genetic and exposure-history diversity represented.

The germline gives CDR1 SGHNT, CDR2 YYREEE (reference sequence). Trimming removed 2 bases at V and 7 bases at J, with 13 bases between. CDR3 size: 15 residues. The protocol was immunoSEQ multiplex PCR, while the TCRdb copy is restricted to in-frame clones and leaves out a portion. This table holds over a million clones, more than 65% found once. This chain uses TRBV5-4 with TRBJ1-6; perhaps TRBD1 as D (5 bases). The specimen sequenced was memory CD4+ T cells sorted from blood. Subset described: CD45RA-negative fraction. The TCR originated in a young man in good health. CDR3 DNA sequence: TGTGCCAGCAGCTTCACTCGGGACCTAAATTCACCCCTCCACTTT. Translation: CASSFTRDLNSPLHF.